What follows describes a single T cell receptor (beta chain). Its target is not known. The germline CDR1 and CDR2 sequences are KGHSH and LQKENI. There are 12 residues in the CDR3. V dropped 2 bases and J dropped 6 bases, with 8 bases sitting between them. This record comes from a study of T cell responses to AZD1222 COVID-19 vaccine. The study's findings and limits: Repertoires were sampled only after the peak T cell response.

Profiled with immunoSEQ multiplex PCR; TCRdb holds only in-frame clones, not every one. Among 29,000 or so clones listed, 93% were seen once. The starting material was peripheral blood, obtained on day 0 of AZD1222 vaccination. J is TRBJ2-7 and V is TRBV18, with D unclear. This TCR came from an adult in good health. The CDR3 region is CASSPYLSEQYF. The CDR3, as DNA: TGTGCCAGCTCACCATACCTTAGCGAGCAGTACTTC.